The 12 T cell receptor beta chains below were found in one sample sequenced in a study of somatic mutations in cytotoxic T cells in rheumatoid arthritis. TCRdb's table, derived via immunoSEQ multiplex PCR, lists solely in-frame clones and lacks some. The sample has 20,000 to 25,000 clones, 80% to 90% seen once. Source material: CD8+ T cells sorted from blood. The receptors come from an adult with rheumatoid arthritis.

The genes are TRBV19 and TRBJ2-7; 7 nucleotides align to TRBD2. The germline V gene has CDR1 LNHDA and CDR2 SQIVND (reference sequence). This CDR3 has 15 amino acids. The trim removed 6 bases at V and 4 bases at J, leaving 12 bases unmatched. The CDR3 sequence: CASRLKDGGFYEQYF. The CDR3 coding sequence is TGTGCCAGTAGGCTTAAGGACGGGGGGTTTTACGAGCAGTACTTC.

The chain uses TRBV21-1 and TRBJ2-7; the D call TRBD1 from the table was never checked on the DNA. TRBV21-1 is deemed a pseudogene. The CDR3 sequence is 14 residues long. CDR3 in amino acids: CASSKGGRSYEQYF. CDR3 nucleotide sequence: TGTGCCAGCAGCAAAGGGGGCAGGTCCTACGAGCAGTACTTC.

This chain joins TRBV12-2 and TRBJ2-4. TRBV12-2 is classified as a pseudogene. CDR3 length: 18 amino acids. CDR3 sequence: CASRRHPLRTSVKNIQYF. The CDR3 nucleotides read TGTGCAAGTCGCCGGCACCCACTCAGAACATCTGTCAAAAACATTCAGTACTTC.

The rearrangement links TRBV7-8 to TRBJ2-5, with D tentatively TRBD1 (6 bases). The CDR3 runs to 15 residues. The germline V gene encodes CDR1 SGHVS and CDR2 FQNEAQ. V was cut by 5 bases and J by 0 bases, with 13 bases left in between. This CDR3 is CASSQGWTDQETQYF. The DNA for the CDR3 is TGTGCCAGCAGCCAAGGGTGGACAGACCAAGAGACCCAGTACTTC. Together with reference TRBV7-8 and TRBJ2-5, the CDR3 gives the full variable domain: GAGVSQSPRYKVAKRGQDVALRCDPISGHVSLFWYQQALGQGPEFLTYFQNEAQLDKSGLPSDRFFAERPEGSVSTLKIQRTQQEDSAVYLCASSQGWTDQETQYFGPGTRLLVL.

V is TRBV4-1 and J is TRBJ2-1; 9 bases match TRBD2. The CDR3 runs 16 residues. After removal of 0 bases from V and 7 bases from J, the junction contained 7 bases not matched to a gene. Germline loops: CDR1 MGHRA, CDR2 YSYEKL. CDR3 region: CASSQDGAGGKNEQFF. CDR3 coding DNA: TGCGCCAGCAGCCAAGATGGGGCGGGGGGGAAGAATGAGCAGTTCTTC.

The V call is TRBV27, the J call TRBJ1-3; 8 positions match TRBD1. The germline V gene encodes CDR1 MNHEY and CDR2 SMNVEV (reference sequence). V lost 5 bases, J lost 0 bases, and 3 bases stayed unmatched. There are 15 residues in the CDR3. The CDR3 coding sequence is TGTGCCAGCAGTCTCCAGGGGGCCTCTGGAAACACCATATATTTT. Translation: CASSLQGASGNTIYF.

In its sample, this clone was seen a few times. The rearrangement joins TRBV4-1 to TRBJ1-6; possible D gene TRBD1, 5 bases. Germline lookup yields CDR1 MGHRA and CDR2 YSYEKL. Trimming removed 1 base at V and 9 bases at J, with 10 bases between. This CDR3 comprises 14 residues. In nucleotides, the CDR3 is TGCGCCAGCAGCCAAGTGGGGGGACCTTCACCCCTCCACTTT. It yields the protein CASSQVGGPSPLHF.

The chain links TRBV6-1 to TRBJ2-5; 7 nucleotides agree with TRBD1. This CDR3 contains 14 residues. The germline CDR1 and CDR2 sequences are MNHNS and SASEGT. The trim removed 2 bases at V and 3 bases at J, leaving 3 bases unmatched. The CDR3 bases are TGTGCCAGCAGTGAATATACAGGGGAAGAGACCCAGTACTTC. Translation: CASSEYTGEETQYF.

This clone has more than one count but fewer than ten. V and J are TRBV15 and TRBJ2-2; the match to TRBD1 covers 10 bases. The CDR3 has 16 amino acids. V lost 3 bases, J lost 6 bases, and 7 bases stayed unmatched. From germline, CDR1 is LNHNV and CDR2 YYDKDF (reference sequence). The CDR3 region has the DNA TGTGCCACCAGCAGTGAACTGGGGACAGGGGCCGGGGAGCTGTTTTTT. Protein: CATSSELGTGAGELFF. Supplemented by reference TRBV15 and TRBJ2-2, the full variable domain reads DAMVIQNPRYQVTQFGKPVTLSCSQTLNHNVMYWYQQKSSQAPKLLFHYYDKDFNNEADTPDNFQSRRPNTSFCFLDIRSPGLGDTAMYLCATSSELGTGAGELFFGEGSRLTVL.

This clone was seen once. The V gene is TRBV4-3, the J gene TRBJ1-3; no reliable D call. CDR1 LGHNA and CDR2 YSLEER come from the germline V gene. V lost 2 bases to trimming and J lost 1 base, with 15 bases between them. The CDR3 has 17 residues. DNA for the CDR3: TGCGCCAGCAGCCAAAGTCTGGGAACTCAGTCTGGAAACACCATATATTTT. This encodes CASSQSLGTQSGNTIYF.

The chain carries TRBV4-1 and TRBJ1-3; possibly TRBD1 for D (5 bases). V was trimmed by 2 bases and J by 0 bases, leaving 17 bases between them. The CDR3 contains 18 residues. The germline CDR1 and CDR2 sequences are MGHRA and YSYEKL. CDR3 sequence (DNA): TGCGCCAGCAGCCAAACGCCGACAGTTCTCCGCTCTGGAAACACCATATATTTT. Amino acids: CASSQTPTVLRSGNTIYF.

Only one count was recorded for this clone. The CDR3 DNA reads as TGTGCCAGCAGTGTTTTCGGGTCCTCCCAAGAGACCCAGTACTTC. This encodes CASSVFGSSQETQYF. V is TRBV6-1 and J is TRBJ2-5; D remains ambiguous. The CDR3 contains 15 residues. Germline V gives CDR1 MNHNS, CDR2 SASEGT. With 4 bases removed from V and 1 base from J, the gap between germline ends came to 13 bases.